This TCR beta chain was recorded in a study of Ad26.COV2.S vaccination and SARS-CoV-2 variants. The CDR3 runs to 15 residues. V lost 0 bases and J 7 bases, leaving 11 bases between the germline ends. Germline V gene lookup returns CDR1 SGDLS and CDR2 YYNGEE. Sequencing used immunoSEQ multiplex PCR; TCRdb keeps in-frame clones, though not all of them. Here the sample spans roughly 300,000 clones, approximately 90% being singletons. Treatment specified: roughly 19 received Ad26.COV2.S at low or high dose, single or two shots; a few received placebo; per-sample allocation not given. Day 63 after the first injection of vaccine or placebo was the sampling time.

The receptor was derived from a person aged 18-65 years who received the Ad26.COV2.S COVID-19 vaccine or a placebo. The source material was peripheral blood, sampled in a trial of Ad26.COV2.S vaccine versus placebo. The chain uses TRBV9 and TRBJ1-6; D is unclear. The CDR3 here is CASSVAEGANSPLHF. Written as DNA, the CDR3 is TGTGCCAGCAGCGTAGCAGAGGGAGCCAATTCACCCCTCCACTTT.